A single sample is the source of the 26 T cell receptor beta chains below, sequenced in a study of prognosis after radiotherapy for stage I lung cancer. From genomic DNA, two-round multiplex PCR was used to amplify TCR beta CDR3. It was primers specific to each TRBV and TRBJ gene that first-round PCR used. TCRdb fed the multiplex PCR reads into MiXCR, producing one record per CDR3 protein. The sample holds around 59,000 distinct CDR3 sequences, about a quarter seen once. The starting material was PBMCs, obtained before or after stereotactic body radiation therapy (not recorded which). The source is a donor of 50 years or more with non-small cell lung cancer.

The chain links TRBV5-6 to TRBJ1-1; D might be TRBD1 (5 bases). Trimming shortened V by 0 bases and J by 7 bases, and 10 bases separated the two germline ends. Per the germline V gene, CDR1 is SGHDT and CDR2 is YYEEEE. The CDR3 extends over 13 amino acids. The CDR3 region has the DNA TGTGCCAGCAGCTTGGGGAGCAGGGTTGAAGCTTTCTTT. Residues: CASSLGSRVEAFF.

Of note for this clonotype: One end of the junction is discordant with germline, which a read error may explain. The chain couples TRBV6-2 or TRBV6-3 to TRBJ2-2, with a tentative D call TRBD2 (5 bases). The length of the CDR3 is 16 residues. CDR1 MNHEY and CDR2 SVGEGT come from the germline V gene. The CDR3 region has the DNA TGTGCCAGCAGTTCTCAACAGTACACCCTACACCGGGGAGCTGTTTTT. Amino acids: CASSSQQYTLHRGAVF.

The V and J genes are TRBV6-1 and TRBJ2-2; TRBD1 or TRBD2 may be the D gene (5 bases each). Germline CDR1 is MNHNS and CDR2 is SASEGT. This CDR3 is built from 14 residues. Trimming stripped 7 bases from V and 5 bases from J, with 14 bases between. CDR3 nucleotides: TGTGCCAGCATCCGGGGCAGTGTTACCGGGGAGCTGTTTTTT. Protein sequence: CASIRGSVTGELFF.

This clonotype was recorded many times. The V gene is TRBV29-1, the J gene TRBJ2-1; 14 positions match TRBD2. The J segment lost 6 bases and the V segment lost 5 bases, leaving 3 bases of the junction unmatched. The CDR3 sequence is 14 residues long. Per germline, CDR1 SQVTM and CDR2 ANQGSEA. The CDR3 DNA sequence: TGCAGCGTTTCCGGGACTAGCGGGGGCAATGAGCAGTTCTTC. Protein: CSVSGTSGGNEQFF.

The chain uses TRBV28 and TRBJ1-2; the D gene is possibly TRBD1 (6 bases). The CDR3 covers 16 residues. Germline CDR1 reads MDHEN; CDR2 reads SYDVKM. Deletions cut 7 bases from V and 0 bases from J, with 18 bases between. CDR3 DNA: TGTGCCAGCATTTCACTATCGGGACAAACTAACTATGGCTACACCTTC. It codes for CASISLSGQTNYGYTF.

The sample holds many counts of this clonotype. The chain has TRBV29-1 and TRBJ2-2; a weak D match, TRBD1 (5 bases). The ends were cut back, 7 bases at V and 3 bases at J, with 12 bases in the middle. The CDR3 contains 13 residues. Germline V gene lookup returns CDR1 SQVTM and CDR2 ANQGSEA. The CDR3 nucleotides are TGCAGCGGCAGGGAATGGGACACCGGGGAGCTGTTTTTT. Its protein is CSGREWDTGELFF.

This clonotype has at least ten counts. This chain joins TRBV28 and TRBJ1-4; possibly TRBD1 for D (5 bases). The V gene lost 3 bases and the J gene lost 6 bases, with 11 bases spanning the gap. CDR1 MDHEN and CDR2 SYDVKM come from the germline V gene. This CDR3 region has 14 residues. The CDR3 DNA reads TGTGCCAGCAGTTTGGGGGGGTCCGATGAAAAACTGTTTTTT. Protein: CASSLGGSDEKLFF.

This clonotype was seen many times. This chain links TRBV19 with TRBJ1-1; D gene uncertain. From germline, CDR1 is LNHDA and CDR2 SQIVND (reference sequence). V lost 3 bases and J lost 1, with 9 bases in between. The CDR3 has 14 amino acids. The CDR3 region has the DNA TGTGCCAGTAGTATGAACGGTCGGAACACTGAAGCTTTCTTT. Translated, it gives CASSMNGRNTEAFF.

This clonotype is termed medium-sized (0.01 to 0.1%). DNA for the CDR3: TGTGCCAGCAGCCAGTGGATTAATTCACCCCTCCACTTT. The encoded protein is CASSQWINSPLHF. The chain is built from TRBV6-1 and TRBJ1-6; no clear D. CDR3 size: 13 residues. Germline V CDR1 and CDR2: MNHNS, SASEGT. Trimming left V 6 bases short and J 6 bases short, with 9 bases between.

Many counts were recorded for this clonotype. The chain employs TRBV19 and TRBJ1-3, with D perhaps TRBD1 (6 bases). The CDR3 totals 14 residues. Trimming removed 7 bases at V and 4 bases at J, with 14 bases between. Germline V gene data show CDR1 as LNHDA and CDR2 as SQIVND (reference sequence). The CDR3: CASKGGGAGNTIYF. The CDR3 DNA is TGTGCCAGTAAAGGTGGGGGCGCAGGAAACACCATATATTTT.

The table lists this clonotype with many counts. The rearrangement joins TRBV19 to TRBJ2-5; no clear D. Deletions cut 3 bases from V and 0 bases from J, with 5 bases between. The germline CDR1 and CDR2 sequences are LNHDA and SQIVND (reference sequence). The CDR3 is 13 residues long. CDR3 region: CASSIRYQETQYF. The CDR3 DNA reads TGTGCCAGTAGTATCAGGTACCAAGAGACCCAGTACTTC.

Details on this clonotype: At one boundary the junction diverges from the germline segment, which might be a read error. The chain is built from TRBV6-2 or TRBV6-3 and TRBJ1-6, with D uncertain. Per the germline V gene, CDR1 is MNHEY and CDR2 is SVGEGT. The CDR3 consists of 15 residues. The chain's CDR3 is CASSTRESYNSPIHF. CDR3 in DNA: TGTGCCAGCAGTACGAGGGAATCCTATAATTCACCCATCCACTTT.

This clonotype was counted many times. The rearrangement links TRBV7-6 to TRBJ2-7; 10 bases line up with TRBD1. Germline V CDR1 and CDR2: SGHVS, FNYEAQ. The CDR3 loop spans 13 amino acids. V was clipped by 4 bases and J by 7 bases; unmatched bases: 4. The CDR3 loop reads CASSSGTGVEQYF. The CDR3 DNA reads as TGTGCCAGCAGCTCCGGGACAGGGGTGGAGCAGTACTTC.

CDR3 sequence reads: CASSQYDVGTEAFF. The CDR3 nucleotides are TGTGCCAGCAGCCAATACGACGTGGGCACTGAAGCTTTCTTT. The chain has TRBV3-1 and TRBJ1-1, with no clear D. Per the germline V gene, CDR1 is LGHDT and CDR2 is YNNKEL (reference sequence). This CDR3 has 14 amino acids. Between the trimmed V and J ends, which lost 2 bases and 4 bases, there was a span of 11 bases.

Comment on this clonotype: Only one base separates this from a far larger clonotype, so it likely reflects a read error. The V call is TRBV6-4, the J call TRBJ2-5; D remains ambiguous. Gene TRBJ2-1 matches the end of the DNA better, so the J call may be wrong. Germline V gene lookup returns CDR1 MRHNA and CDR2 SNTAGT. CDR3 size: 13 residues. In nucleotides, the CDR3 is TGTGCCAGCAGGCACCCTTCCTACGATGAGCAGTTCTTC. Protein: CASRHPSYDEQFF.

This clonotype was detected many times. The chain combines TRBV20-1 with TRBJ2-3; no firm D call. The CDR3 has 13 amino acids. Germline V gives CDR1 DFQATT, CDR2 SNEGSKA (reference sequence). With 4 bases removed from V and 3 bases from J, the gap between germline ends came to 11 bases. The CDR3, as DNA: TGCAGTGCTAACTGGGCCGGGACAGATACGCAGTATTTT. It specifies CSANWAGTDTQYF.

This clonotype has only one observation. With only one base between it and a far larger clone, this is likely a read error. This chain joins TRBV2 and TRBJ2-2; D remains ambiguous. Trimming removed 5 bases from V and 7 bases from J, with 8 bases in between. CDR1 is SNHLY, CDR2 FYNNEI, per germline. The CDR3 sequence is 12 residues long. The CDR3 nucleotides are TGTGCCAGCAGTTATCTGAACGGGGAGCTGTTTTTT. Encoded protein: CASSYLNGELFF. Variable domain in full (rest from reference TRBV2 and TRBJ2-2): EPEVTQTPSHQVTQMGQEVILRCVPISNHLYFYWYRQILGQKVEFLVSFYNNEISEKSEIFDDQFSVERPDGSNFTLKIRSTKLEDSAMYFCASSYLNGELFFGEGSRLTVL.

On this clonotype itself: A far more abundant clone sits one base away, making this likely a read error. The chain combines TRBV6-9 with TRBJ1-5; no definite D call. Per germline, CDR1 MNHGY and CDR2 SVAAGI. This CDR3 spans 17 amino acids. Trimming removed 4 bases from V and 0 bases from J, with 16 bases in between. The CDR3: CASSLPSAADSNQPQHF. The CDR3 DNA is TGTGCCAGCAGTTTACCCTCGGCCGCTGATAGCAATCAGCCCCAGCATTTT.

The chain combines TRBV24-1 with TRBJ1-2, with D tentatively TRBD1 (6 bases). CDR1 is KGHDR, CDR2 SFDVKD, per germline. The CDR3 consists of 14 residues. V shed 5 bases and J shed 4 bases, with 13 bases lying between them. The CDR3 is CATSGLGTPYGYTF. In nucleotides, the CDR3 is TGTGCCACCAGTGGCCTCGGGACACCCTATGGCTACACCTTC.

This clonotype has just a few counts. Only one base separates this from a far larger clonotype, so it likely reflects a read error. CDR3 sequence (DNA): TGTGCCAGCAGTGAAGAGGGCGGGAGGACCGAGCAGTACTTC. Translated: CASSEEGGRTEQYF. The J gene is TRBJ2-7, the V gene TRBV6-2 or TRBV6-3, with 8 bases that match TRBD2. V dropped 5 bases and J dropped 6; count of bases not matched to a gene: 9. Germline-derived CDR1 and CDR2 are MNHEY and SVGEGT. The CDR3 consists of 14 residues.

This clonotype was counted at least ten times. The rearrangement joins TRBV6-1 to TRBJ1-1, with D possibly being TRBD1 (6 bases). V lost 0 bases and J lost 6, with 14 bases in between. Germline loops: CDR1 MNHNS, CDR2 SASEGT. The CDR3 has 15 amino acids. In nucleotides, the CDR3 is TGTGCCAGCAGTGAAGCACAGGGTAGGGGGTCTGAAGCTTTCTTT. Translation gives CASSEAQGRGSEAFF.

This clonotype was detected many times. The CDR3 nucleotides read TGTGCCAGCTCAGACGGGGCGGGCGCTTTCTTT. Its translation: CASSDGAGAFF. V usage is TRBV18 and J usage is TRBJ1-1, with D possibly TRBD1 on 5 matching bases. The germline gives CDR1 KGHSH, CDR2 LQKENI. The CDR3 contains 11 residues. With 5 bases removed from V and 11 bases from J, the gap between germline ends came to 12 bases.

This clonotype was found many times. This chain links TRBV3-1 with TRBJ2-4; D gene unclear. The CDR3 contains 15 residues. The germline CDR1 and CDR2 sequences are LGHDT and YNNKEL (reference sequence). V dropped 1 base and J dropped 6 bases, with 13 bases sitting between them. CDR3 loop: CASSQGPVRANIQYF. The DNA of the CDR3 is TGTGCCAGCAGCCAAGGGCCCGTTAGGGCAAACATTCAGTACTTC.

This clonotype was found many times. CDR3 nucleotide sequence: TGTGCCAGCAGCCAAGAACGGCTTACAGGGGGCCTTGGCTACACCTTC. Translation: CASSQERLTGGLGYTF. The rearrangement joins TRBV3-1 to TRBJ1-2; 9 bases are a match to TRBD1. This CDR3 has 16 amino acids. V lost 0 bases, J lost 7 bases, and 9 bases stayed unmatched. Germline V CDR1 and CDR2: LGHDT, YNNKEL (reference sequence). The whole variable domain, filled in from reference TRBV3-1 and TRBJ1-2, reads DTAVSQTPKYLVTQMGNDKSIKCEQNLGHDTMYWYKQDSKKFLKIMFSYNNKELIINETVPNRFSPKSPDKAHLNLHINSLELGDSAVYFCASSQERLTGGLGYTFGSGTRLTVV.

This clonotype showed up many times. The DNA of the CDR3 is TGCAGTGCTAGGGCGGGGGAGGAGGTTCGCCAGCCCCAGCATTTT. Its protein is CSARAGEEVRQPQHF. The rearrangement uses TRBV20-1 and TRBJ1-5; D perhaps matches TRBD1 (5 bases). The germline V gene has CDR1 DFQATT and CDR2 SNEGSKA (reference sequence). The V gene lost 3 bases and the J gene lost 7 bases, with 19 bases spanning the gap. The CDR3 has 15 residues.

This clonotype has a count of ten or more. The chain recombines TRBV12-3 or TRBV12-4 with TRBJ1-2; 8 nucleotides match TRBD1. This CDR3 is 16 amino acids long. V shed 3 bases and J 8 bases; nucleotides not matched to a gene: 14. Here the CDR3 reads CASSFTWGRGQSGYTF. The CDR3 nucleotides are TGTGCCAGCAGTTTCACCTGGGGCAGGGGGCAATCGGGCTACACCTTC.